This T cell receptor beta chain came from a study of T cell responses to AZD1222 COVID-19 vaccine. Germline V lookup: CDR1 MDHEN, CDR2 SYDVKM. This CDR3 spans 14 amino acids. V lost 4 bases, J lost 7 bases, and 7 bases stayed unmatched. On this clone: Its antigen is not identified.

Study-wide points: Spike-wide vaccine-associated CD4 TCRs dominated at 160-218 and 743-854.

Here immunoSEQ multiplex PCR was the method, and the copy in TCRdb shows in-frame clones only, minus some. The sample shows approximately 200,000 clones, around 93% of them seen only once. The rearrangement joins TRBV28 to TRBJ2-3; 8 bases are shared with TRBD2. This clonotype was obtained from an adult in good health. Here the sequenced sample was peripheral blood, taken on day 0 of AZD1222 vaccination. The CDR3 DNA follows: TGTGCCAGCAGTTCCGGGACTAGATACTATACGCAGTATTTT. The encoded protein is CASSSGTRYYTQYF.